One T cell receptor beta chain is described in this entry. Its specificity is unknown. This sample was included in a study of T-cell reconstitution after alpha-beta-depleted transplantation in children. The study's findings and limits: At day 60, the high TCRbeta diversity found in some patients originated from recipient T cells and thymic progenitors that had survived. Among T cells one year after transplant, newly produced cells accounted for most counts and diversity. Several hundred expanded graft clones reportedly supplied alpha-beta T cells about two months after transplant.

This CDR3 region has 18 residues. Losses at the gene ends were 5 bases for V and 4 bases for J; bases not matched to a gene: 14. From germline, CDR1 is SGHAT and CDR2 FQNNGV. Preparation of the TCRbeta library was carried out with unique molecular identifiers. TCRdb processed the PCR reads anew with MiXCR; each CDR3 protein has one entry. The repertoire holds some 600,000 distinct CDR3 sequences, with about an eighth as singletons. J is TRBJ2-1 and V is TRBV11-2, with 10 bases aligning to TRBD2. The specimen comprised PBMCs, mostly from graft donor cells, sampled 360 days after TCRalphabeta/CD19-depleted stem cell transplant. This sequence originates from a male patient younger than 18 who had a stem cell transplant for acute myeloid leukemia, so the T cells may come from the graft donor. The CDR3 bases are TGTGCCAGCAGCGCCGGGCTAGCGGGAGATGGGGGTTACAATGAGCAGTTCTTC. It is translated as CASSAGLAGDGGYNEQFF.